These 32 T cell receptor beta chains were all obtained from the same sample, sequenced in a study of blood T cell repertoires in COVID-19. Produced via immunoSEQ multiplex PCR; TCRdb's table is partial and in-frame only. The data hold around 200,000 clones, with 80% observed a single time. Sequenced input: PBMCs or T cells enriched from blood (not recorded which). These receptors were taken from a woman between 35 and 50 years old with acute COVID-19.

This clone was recorded once. The chain employs TRBV10-3 and TRBJ1-5; 11 bases match TRBD1. This CDR3 region has 15 residues. The V and J ends lost 10 bases and 4 bases, in that order; junction bases with no gene match: 9. Germline V CDR1 and CDR2: ENHRY, SYGVKD. CDR3 coding DNA: TGTGCCACGTCGAATGGGACAGGGGGTAATCAGCCCCAGCATTTT. Translated, it gives CATSNGTGGNQPQHF.

V is TRBV5-1 and J is TRBJ2-7; 10 bases match TRBD1. The length of the CDR3 is 14 residues. Germline values: CDR1 SGHRS, CDR2 YFSETQ. V was clipped by 7 bases and J by 4 bases; unmatched bases: 8. The CDR3 spells CASQADRGRYEQYF. DNA of the CDR3: TGCGCCAGCCAAGCCGACAGGGGGCGTTACGAGCAGTACTTC.

The rearrangement links TRBV10-1 to TRBJ2-3; 9 bases align to TRBD2. Germline CDR1 reads WNHNN; CDR2 reads SYGVQD (reference sequence). This CDR3 is 17 amino acids long. V lost 0 bases and J lost 2; bases outside the gene matches: 6. The CDR3 protein is CASSESILAGVTDTQYF. Here the CDR3 DNA reads TGCGCCAGCAGTGAGTCGATTTTAGCGGGGGTCACAGATACGCAGTATTTT.

On this clone itself: An end of the junction does not agree with germline; a read error may underlie this. The V gene is TRBV11-2, the J gene TRBJ1-2; 7 nucleotides line up with TRBD1. The CDR3 length is 14 residues. In germline, CDR1 is SGHAT, CDR2 FQNNGV. The CDR3 nucleotides read TGTGCCAGCAGCCAGGACAGGACCAACTCTGGCTACACCTTC. Translated: CASSQDRTNSGYTF.

This sequence joins TRBV19 and TRBJ2-3; possible D gene TRBD2, 5 bases. Germline V gene sequence: CDR1 LNHDA, CDR2 SQIVND (reference sequence). The V end was cut by 5 bases, the J end by 9 bases, with 15 bases between. This CDR3 has 13 residues. CDR3 amino acids: CASSLDYLGTQYF. The CDR3 DNA sequence: TGTGCCAGTAGTCTTGACTACCTTGGGACGCAGTATTTT.

This chain uses TRBV7-3 with TRBJ2-5, with TRBD1 matching over 9 bases. CDR1 is SGHTA and CDR2 is FQGTGA in the germline V gene. V was clipped by 6 bases and J by 7 bases; unmatched bases: 9. CDR3 length: 14 amino acids. The CDR3 loop reads CASSANRGRSTQYF. The CDR3 bases are TGTGCCAGCAGTGCCAACAGGGGGCGGTCGACCCAGTACTTC.

This sequence joins TRBV19 and TRBJ2-3; TRBD1 matches 9 bases. The CDR3 runs 15 residues. V gave up 3 bases and J gave up 2 bases; unmatched junction bases: 3. The germline V gene has CDR1 LNHDA and CDR2 SQIVND (reference sequence). The CDR3 spells CASSMGTGITDTQYF. The CDR3 DNA reads TGTGCCAGTAGTATGGGGACAGGGATCACAGATACGCAGTATTTT.

This clone was detected a few times. The chain carries TRBV9 and TRBJ1-2; TRBD1 matches 10 bases. Germline V lookup: CDR1 SGDLS, CDR2 YYNGEE. Trimming took 4 bases from V and 7 from J; bases not matched to a gene: 7. This CDR3 comprises 14 residues. CDR3 nucleotide sequence: TGTGCCAGCAGCCCTCGGGACAGGGGTGGTGGCTACACCTTC. Translating it yields CASSPRDRGGGYTF.

The chain has TRBV7-3 and TRBJ2-2, with 7 positions matching TRBD2. The V gene end was trimmed by 7 bases and the J gene end by 5 bases; junction bases not matched to a gene: 16. In germline, CDR1 is SGHTA, CDR2 FQGTGA. The CDR3 spans 17 residues. The CDR3 bases are TGTGCCAGCACCTTCCTCACCGGACTAGGGCTGACCGGGGAGCTGTTTTTT. It translates to CASTFLTGLGLTGELFF.

This chain joins TRBV5-4 and TRBJ1-1, with TRBD1 as a possible D gene (5 bases). The CDR3 totals 14 residues. Germline CDR1 is SGHNT and CDR2 is YYREEE (reference sequence). V was pared by 3 bases and J by 2 bases, with 11 bases between. The CDR3 here is CASSSDRRNTEAFF. CDR3 in DNA: TGTGCCAGCAGCTCCGACAGAAGAAACACTGAAGCTTTCTTT.

This chain uses TRBV27 with TRBJ1-2; 9 nucleotides line up with TRBD1. Germline V gene sequence: CDR1 MNHEY, CDR2 SMNVEV (reference sequence). V was pared by 1 base and J by 2 bases, with 2 bases of the junction left unmatched. This CDR3 spans 15 amino acids. The CDR3 DNA reads TGTGCCAGCAGTTTATTTGGACAGGGGAACTATGGCTACACCTTC. It translates to CASSLFGQGNYGYTF.

The rearrangement uses TRBV28 and TRBJ1-2; TRBD1 matches 9 bases. The CDR3 contains 14 residues. V was pared by 2 bases and J by 8 bases, with 6 bases of the junction left unmatched. Per germline, CDR1 MDHEN and CDR2 SYDVKM. As DNA, the CDR3 is TGTGCCAGCAGTTTAACAACAGGGGGCCGGGGCTACACCTTC. This codes for CASSLTTGGRGYTF.

The CDR3 here is CASTWPTGRSREQYF. CDR3 nucleotide sequence: TGTGCCAGCACCTGGCCGACAGGACGATCGCGTGAGCAGTACTTC. The chain combines TRBV28 with TRBJ2-7, with D perhaps matching TRBD1 (6 bases). Trimming pared 7 bases from V and 7 bases from J, leaving 23 bases between. Germline CDR1 reads MDHEN; CDR2 reads SYDVKM. The CDR3 contains 15 residues.

The chain carries TRBV7-9 and TRBJ1-4; the D is unclear. Germline CDR1 and CDR2: SEHNR and FQNEAQ (reference sequence). The CDR3 covers 14 residues. Between the trimmed V and J ends, which lost 5 bases and 4 bases, there was a span of 11 bases. The CDR3 reads CASSRGSNNEKLFF. The CDR3 region has the DNA TGTGCCAGCAGCCGGGGTTCGAATAATGAAAAACTGTTTTTT. Full variable domain (outside the CDR3, taken from reference TRBV7-9 and TRBJ1-4): DTGVSQNPRHKITKRGQNVTFRCDPISEHNRLYWYRQTLGQGPEFLTYFQNEAQLEKSRLLSDRFSAERPKGSFSTLEIQRTEQGDSAMYLCASSRGSNNEKLFFGSGTQLSVL.

The rearrangement joins TRBV10-1 to TRBJ2-2; D is possibly TRBD2 (5 bases). The germline CDR1 and CDR2 sequences are WNHNN and SYGVQD (reference sequence). The CDR3 loop spans 14 amino acids. Trimming removed 4 bases from V and 4 bases from J, with 10 bases in between. CDR3 protein: CASSGLARTGELFF. The CDR3, as DNA: TGCGCCAGCAGTGGGCTAGCTCGCACCGGGGAGCTGTTTTTT.

The chain combines TRBV28 with TRBJ1-2; the D is unclear. This CDR3 is built from 15 residues. The germline V and J ends were trimmed by 6 bases and 3 bases, with 17 bases remaining between them. From germline, CDR1 is MDHEN and CDR2 SYDVKM. CDR3 nucleotides: TGTGCCAGCAGGCGAGGGTGGGGAGAGCACTATGGCTACACCTTC. Encoded protein: CASRRGWGEHYGYTF.

This clone was found a few times. This chain joins TRBV5-1 and TRBJ2-3, with D perhaps matching TRBD2 (6 bases). V shed 4 bases and J shed 0 bases, with 18 bases lying between them. Germline V CDR1 and CDR2: SGHRS, YFSETQ. The CDR3 totals 17 residues. The CDR3, as DNA: TGCGCCAGCAGCCCGGTTCTGGGGGGATCTAGCACAGATACGCAGTATTTT. It specifies CASSPVLGGSSTDTQYF.

The chain is built from TRBV11-2 and TRBJ2-1, with 11 bases that match TRBD2. Germline V gives CDR1 SGHAT, CDR2 FQNNGV. CDR3 length equals 15 residues. With V trimmed by 2 bases and J by 8 bases, 5 bases remained unmatched. In DNA, the CDR3 is TGTGCCAGCAGCTTAACTAGCGGGGGACGTTATGAGCAGTTCTTC. Protein product: CASSLTSGGRYEQFF.

V is TRBV5-1 and J is TRBJ2-7; possible D gene TRBD1, 6 bases. The germline CDR1 and CDR2 sequences are SGHRS and YFSETQ. V lost 4 bases to trimming and J lost 2 bases, with 10 bases between them. CDR3 size: 13 residues. The CDR3 DNA reads TGCGCCAGCAGCGACGGACAGCCCTACGAGCAGTACTTC. It is translated as CASSDGQPYEQYF.

The chain couples TRBV7-8 to TRBJ1-6; TRBD1 matches 7 bases. Germline assignment: CDR1 SGHVS and CDR2 FQNEAQ. The CDR3 covers 12 residues. The J segment lost 15 bases and the V segment lost 1 base, leaving 3 bases of the junction unmatched. The chain's CDR3 is CASSLGQGLLHF. In nucleotides, the CDR3 is TGTGCCAGCAGCTTAGGACAGGGTCTCCTCCACTTT.

This rearrangement joins TRBV6-5 to TRBJ1-1, with a weak D call TRBD1 (5 bases). The V gene lost 2 bases and the J gene lost 1 base, with 14 bases spanning the gap. Germline CDR1 and CDR2: MNHEY and SVGAGI. This CDR3 has 16 residues. In DNA, the CDR3 is TGTGCCAGCAGTTACCTGGGGCGGGGTAGGAACACTGAAGCTTTCTTT. This translates into CASSYLGRGRNTEAFF.

This chain uses TRBV5-1 with TRBJ1-4; D is unclear. The CDR3 is made up of 18 amino acids. Germline V CDR1 and CDR2: SGHRS, YFSETQ. V gave up 0 bases and J gave up 0 bases, with 15 bases separating them. The CDR3 bases are TGCGCCAGCAGCTTGGGGATAACAGTCCCGACAACTAATGAAAAACTGTTTTTT. As protein: CASSLGITVPTTNEKLFF.

The chain uses TRBV27 and TRBJ1-5; tentatively, D is TRBD1 (5 bases). Germline CDR1 MNHEY, CDR2 SMNVEV (reference sequence). The ends were cut back, 3 bases at V and 4 bases at J, with 7 bases in the middle. This CDR3 is 13 amino acids long. CDR3 in DNA: TGTGCCAGCAGTTTTGGGGGGAATCAGCCCCAGCATTTT. This translates into CASSFGGNQPQHF.

V is TRBV2 and J is TRBJ1-5, with 8 bases aligning to TRBD1. V shed 1 base, J shed 5 bases, and the junction held 7 bases outside the gene matches. This CDR3 has 16 amino acids. Germline-derived CDR1 and CDR2 are SNHLY and FYNNEI. CDR3 DNA sequence: TGTGCCAGCAGTGAAGTGGGCAGGGGGCTTTATCAGCCCCAGCATTTT. Translated, it gives CASSEVGRGLYQPQHF. The entire variable domain, with the rest obtained from reference TRBV2 and TRBJ1-5, is as follows: EPEVTQTPSHQVTQMGQEVILRCVPISNHLYFYWYRQILGQKVEFLVSFYNNEISEKSEIFDDQFSVERPDGSNFTLKIRSTKLEDSAMYFCASSEVGRGLYQPQHFGDGTRLSIL.

V and J are TRBV7-2 and TRBJ2-7; tentatively, D is TRBD2 (7 bases). V was cut by 2 bases and J by 8 bases, with 13 bases left in between. CDR1 is SGHTA and CDR2 is FQGNSA in the germline V gene. This CDR3 is built from 13 residues. CDR3 sequence reads: CASSLMGGPKQYF. The CDR3, as DNA: TGTGCCAGCAGCTTAATGGGGGGGCCTAAGCAGTACTTC.

This rearrangement joins TRBV6-5 to TRBJ1-5, with 8 nucleotides matching TRBD1. The V segment lost 4 bases and the J segment 3 bases; nucleotides outside the gene matches: 8. The CDR3 consists of 16 residues. The germline gives CDR1 MNHEY, CDR2 SVGAGI. The chain's CDR3 is CASSSSTGGYNQPQHF. The CDR3 region has the DNA TGTGCCAGCAGTTCGAGTACAGGGGGTTACAATCAGCCCCAGCATTTT.

The gene calls are TRBV5-1 and TRBJ1-2; 8 positions match TRBD1. Germline V gives CDR1 SGHRS, CDR2 YFSETQ. This CDR3 is built from 13 residues. V shed 0 bases, J shed 7 bases, and the junction held 2 bases outside the gene matches. The CDR3 reads CASSLDGQGGYTF. The CDR3 DNA sequence: TGCGCCAGCAGCTTGGATGGACAGGGTGGCTACACCTTC.

This rearrangement joins TRBV2 to TRBJ1-5, with 9 positions matching TRBD1. V lost 3 bases to trimming and J lost 4 bases; unmatched junction nucleotides: 4. CDR1 and CDR2 (germline): SNHLY, FYNNEI. This CDR3 comprises 15 residues. This CDR3 reads CASSDLGTGNQPQHF. The CDR3 region has the DNA TGTGCCAGCAGTGATTTGGGGACAGGGAATCAGCCCCAGCATTTT.

This clone appeared a single time. The chain employs TRBV30 and TRBJ2-3; 9 bases map to TRBD2. The CDR3 contains 16 residues. Germline assignment: CDR1 GTSNPN and CDR2 SVGIG (reference sequence). With V trimmed by 0 bases and J by 5 bases, 9 bases remained unmatched. CDR3 sequence: CAWSVWAGGPEDTQYF. The CDR3 nucleotides read TGTGCCTGGAGTGTATGGGCGGGAGGGCCCGAAGATACGCAGTATTTT.

This clone has only one observation. The V gene is TRBV12-3 or TRBV12-4, the J gene TRBJ1-2; D uncertain. The CDR3 contains 12 residues. V gave up 4 bases and J gave up 4 bases, with 7 bases separating them. The CDR3 loop is CASSSNSYGYTF. In DNA, the CDR3 is TGTGCCAGCAGTTCAAACAGCTATGGCTACACCTTC.

This rearrangement joins TRBV5-4 to TRBJ2-2, with D unclear. The CDR3 has 15 residues. Trimming removed 4 bases at V and 0 bases at J, with 10 bases between. Germline V gene data show CDR1 as SGHNT and CDR2 as YYREEE (reference sequence). The CDR3 region has the DNA TGTGCCAGCAGCCCTGTTCCCGCGAACACCGGGGAGCTGTTTTTT. Translation: CASSPVPANTGELFF.

This chain uses TRBV5-5 with TRBJ1-5; unclear D gene. Germline V CDR1 and CDR2: SGHKS, YYEKEE (reference sequence). Trimming took 3 bases from V and 6 from J, leaving 10 bases between them. This CDR3 is 13 amino acids long. This CDR3 is CASSSNVVQPQHF. CDR3 coding DNA: TGTGCCAGCAGCTCGAACGTAGTTCAGCCCCAGCATTTT.